This TCR beta chain was captured by sequencing in a study of shared clonotypes between healthy human individuals. The CDR3 loop spans 11 amino acids. Trimming took off 1 base at V and 6 bases at J, with 4 bases between the two ends. CDR1 SQVTM and CDR2 ANQGSEA come from the germline V gene. Of note for this clone: Antigen: not known.

The protocol was immunoSEQ multiplex PCR, while the TCRdb copy is restricted to in-frame clones and leaves out a portion. The sample lists about 380,000 clones; 90% to 97% were seen once. Findings of the study overall: Inspection by rarefaction showed sorted-subset sequencing to be incomplete despite large depth.

Sequencing input: memory CD8+ T cells sorted from blood. As to subset: CD45RO+ cells pooled with CCR7-negative TemRA cells. This chain joins TRBV29-1 and TRBJ2-1; D remains ambiguous. This TCR came from a man aged 25 to 40 in good health. The CDR3 reads CSVEGANEQFF. In DNA form, the CDR3 reads TGCAGCGTTGAAGGGGCCAATGAGCAGTTCTTC.